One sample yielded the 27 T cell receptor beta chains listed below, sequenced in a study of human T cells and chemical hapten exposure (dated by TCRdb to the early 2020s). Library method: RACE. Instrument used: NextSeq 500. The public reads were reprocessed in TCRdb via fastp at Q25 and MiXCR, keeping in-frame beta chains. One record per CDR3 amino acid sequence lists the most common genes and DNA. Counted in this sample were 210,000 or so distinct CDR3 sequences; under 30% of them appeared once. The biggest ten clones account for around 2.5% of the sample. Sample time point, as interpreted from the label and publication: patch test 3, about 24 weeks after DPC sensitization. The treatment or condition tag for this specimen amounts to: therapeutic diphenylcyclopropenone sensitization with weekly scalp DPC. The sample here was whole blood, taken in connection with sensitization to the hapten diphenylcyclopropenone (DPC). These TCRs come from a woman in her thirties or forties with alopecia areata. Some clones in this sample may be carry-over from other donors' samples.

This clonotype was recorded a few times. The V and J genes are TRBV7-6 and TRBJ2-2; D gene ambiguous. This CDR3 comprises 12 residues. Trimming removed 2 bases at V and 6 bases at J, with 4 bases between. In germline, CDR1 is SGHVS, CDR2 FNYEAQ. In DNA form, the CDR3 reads TGTGCCAGCAGCTTATTTCCCGGGGAGCTGTTTTTT. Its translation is CASSLFPGELFF.

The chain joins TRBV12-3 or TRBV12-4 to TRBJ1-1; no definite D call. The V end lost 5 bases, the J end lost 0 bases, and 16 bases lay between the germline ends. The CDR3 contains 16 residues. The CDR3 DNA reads TGTGCCAGCAGTCCCCACCCCTCGGTTATGAACACTGAAGCTTTCTTT. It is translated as CASSPHPSVMNTEAFF.

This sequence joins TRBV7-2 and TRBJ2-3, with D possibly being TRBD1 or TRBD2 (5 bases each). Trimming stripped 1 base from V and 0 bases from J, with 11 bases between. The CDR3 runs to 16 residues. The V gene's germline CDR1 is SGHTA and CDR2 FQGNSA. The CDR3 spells CASSLGLQASTDTQYF. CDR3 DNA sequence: TGTGCCAGCAGCTTAGGACTACAGGCTAGCACAGATACGCAGTATTTT.

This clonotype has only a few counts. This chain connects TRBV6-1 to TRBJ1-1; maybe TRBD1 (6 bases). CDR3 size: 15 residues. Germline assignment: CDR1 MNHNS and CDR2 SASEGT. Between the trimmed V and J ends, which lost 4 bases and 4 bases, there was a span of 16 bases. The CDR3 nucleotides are TGTGCCAGCAGTGCCGAAAAAGTAGGGGGCACTGAAGCTTTCTTT. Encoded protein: CASSAEKVGGTEAFF.

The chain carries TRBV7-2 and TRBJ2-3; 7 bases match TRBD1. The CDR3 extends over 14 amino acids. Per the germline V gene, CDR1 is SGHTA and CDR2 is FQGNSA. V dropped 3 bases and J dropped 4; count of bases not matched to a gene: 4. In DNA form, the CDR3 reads TGTGCCAGCAGCTTGACAGGGCTTGCAGATACGCAGTATTTT. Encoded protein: CASSLTGLADTQYF.

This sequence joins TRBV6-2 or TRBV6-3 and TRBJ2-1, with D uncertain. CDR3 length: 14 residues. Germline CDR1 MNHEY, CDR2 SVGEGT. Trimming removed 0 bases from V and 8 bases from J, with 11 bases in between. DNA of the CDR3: TGTGCCAGCAGTTACTCTGCCCCTGGGCATGAGCAGTTCTTC. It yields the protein CASSYSAPGHEQFF.

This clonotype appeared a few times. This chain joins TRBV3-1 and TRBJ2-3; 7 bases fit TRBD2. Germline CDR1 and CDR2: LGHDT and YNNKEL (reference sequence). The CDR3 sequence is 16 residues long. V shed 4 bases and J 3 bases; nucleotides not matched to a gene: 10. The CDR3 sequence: CASSLTGGGGTDTQYF. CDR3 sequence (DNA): TGTGCCAGCAGCCTCACTGGGGGGGGGGGAACAGATACGCAGTATTTT.

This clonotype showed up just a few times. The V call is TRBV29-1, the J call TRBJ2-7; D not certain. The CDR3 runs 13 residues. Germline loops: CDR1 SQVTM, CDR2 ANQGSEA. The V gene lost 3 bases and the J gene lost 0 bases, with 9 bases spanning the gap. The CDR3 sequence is CSVDSDVSYEQYF. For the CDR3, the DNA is TGCAGCGTTGACTCGGATGTCTCCTACGAGCAGTACTTC.

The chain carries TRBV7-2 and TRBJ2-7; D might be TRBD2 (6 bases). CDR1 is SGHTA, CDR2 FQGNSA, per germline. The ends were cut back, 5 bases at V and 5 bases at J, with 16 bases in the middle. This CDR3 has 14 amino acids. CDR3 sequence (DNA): TGTGCCAGCAGCCACCCGACTAGTAGAAACGAGCAGTACTTC. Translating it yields CASSHPTSRNEQYF.

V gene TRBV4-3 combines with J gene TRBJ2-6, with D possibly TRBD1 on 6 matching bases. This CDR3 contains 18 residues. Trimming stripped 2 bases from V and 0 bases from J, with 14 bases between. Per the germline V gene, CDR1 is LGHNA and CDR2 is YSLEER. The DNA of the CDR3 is TGCGCCAGCAGCCAAACCGGGACATTTGTCTCTGGGGCCAACGTCCTGACTTTC. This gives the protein CASSQTGTFVSGANVLTF.

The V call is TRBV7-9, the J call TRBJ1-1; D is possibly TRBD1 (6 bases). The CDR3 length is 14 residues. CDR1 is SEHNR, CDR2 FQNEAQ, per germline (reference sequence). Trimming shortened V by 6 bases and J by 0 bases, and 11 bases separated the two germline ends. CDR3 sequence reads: CASREGVVNTEAFF. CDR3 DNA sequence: TGTGCCAGCAGGGAGGGGGTTGTGAACACTGAAGCTTTCTTT.

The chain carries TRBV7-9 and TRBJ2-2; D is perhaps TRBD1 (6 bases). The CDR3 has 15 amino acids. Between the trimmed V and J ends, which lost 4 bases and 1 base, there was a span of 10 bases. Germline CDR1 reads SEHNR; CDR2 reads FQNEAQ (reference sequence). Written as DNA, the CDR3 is TGTGCCAGCAGCTCAGGACAGAAGAACACCGGGGAGCTGTTTTTT. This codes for CASSSGQKNTGELFF.

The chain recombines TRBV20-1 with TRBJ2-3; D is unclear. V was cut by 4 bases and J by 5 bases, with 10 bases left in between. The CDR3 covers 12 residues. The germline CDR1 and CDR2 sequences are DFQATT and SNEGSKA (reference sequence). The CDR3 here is CSAKMLGDTQYF. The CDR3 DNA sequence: TGCAGTGCTAAGATGCTGGGAGATACGCAGTATTTT.

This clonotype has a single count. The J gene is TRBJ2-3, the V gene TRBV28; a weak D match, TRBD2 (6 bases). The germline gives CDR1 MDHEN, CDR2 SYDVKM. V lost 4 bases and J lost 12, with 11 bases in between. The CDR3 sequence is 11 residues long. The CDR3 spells CASSSSGTQYF. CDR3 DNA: TGTGCCAGCAGTTCATCGGGGACTCAGTATTTT.

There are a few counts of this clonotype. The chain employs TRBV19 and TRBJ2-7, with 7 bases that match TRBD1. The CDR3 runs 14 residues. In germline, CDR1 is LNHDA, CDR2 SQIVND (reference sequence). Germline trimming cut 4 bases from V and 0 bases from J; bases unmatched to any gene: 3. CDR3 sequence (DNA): TGTGCCAGTAGTACAGGGACAGCCTCCTACGAGCAGTACTTC. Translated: CASSTGTASYEQYF.

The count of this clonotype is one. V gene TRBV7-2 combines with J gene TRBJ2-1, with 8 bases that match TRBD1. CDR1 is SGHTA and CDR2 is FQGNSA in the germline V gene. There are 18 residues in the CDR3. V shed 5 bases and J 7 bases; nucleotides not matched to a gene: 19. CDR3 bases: TGTGCCAGCAGCCTGGGGTTTGTTAGGACAGGGCAAATGAATGAGCAGTTCTTC. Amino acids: CASSLGFVRTGQMNEQFF.

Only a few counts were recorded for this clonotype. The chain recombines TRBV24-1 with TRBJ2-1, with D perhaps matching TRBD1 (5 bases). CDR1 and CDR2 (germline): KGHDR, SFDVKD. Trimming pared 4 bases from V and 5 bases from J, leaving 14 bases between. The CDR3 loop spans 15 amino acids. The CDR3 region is CATSDPIAGHNEQFF. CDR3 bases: TGTGCCACCAGTGACCCCATAGCAGGGCACAATGAGCAGTTCTTC.

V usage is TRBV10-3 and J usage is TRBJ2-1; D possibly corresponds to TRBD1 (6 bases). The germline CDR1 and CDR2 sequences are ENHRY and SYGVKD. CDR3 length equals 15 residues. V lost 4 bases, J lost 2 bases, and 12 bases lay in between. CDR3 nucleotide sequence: TGTGCCATCAGTGGATCAGGGGACCCCTACAATGAGCAGTTCTTC. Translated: CAISGSGDPYNEQFF.

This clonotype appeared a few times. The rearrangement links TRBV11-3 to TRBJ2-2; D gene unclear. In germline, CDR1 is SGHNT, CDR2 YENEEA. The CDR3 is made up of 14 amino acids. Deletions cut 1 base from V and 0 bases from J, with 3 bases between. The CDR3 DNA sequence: TGTGCCAGCAGCTTAGTACCGAACACCGGGGAGCTGTTTTTT. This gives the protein CASSLVPNTGELFF.

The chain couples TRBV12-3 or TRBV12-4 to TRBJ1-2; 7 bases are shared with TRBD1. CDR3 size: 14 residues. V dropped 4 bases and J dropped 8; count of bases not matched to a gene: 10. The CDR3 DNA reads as TGTGCCAGCAGTTGGGGACAGCTTAGGAGGGGCTACACCTTC. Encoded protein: CASSWGQLRRGYTF.

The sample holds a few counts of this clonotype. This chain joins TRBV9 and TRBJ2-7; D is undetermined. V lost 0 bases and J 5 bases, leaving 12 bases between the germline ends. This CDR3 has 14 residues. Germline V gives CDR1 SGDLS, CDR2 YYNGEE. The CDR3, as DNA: TGTGCCAGCAGCGTAGGAGGCAGAGAGGACGAGCAGTACTTC. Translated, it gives CASSVGGREDEQYF.

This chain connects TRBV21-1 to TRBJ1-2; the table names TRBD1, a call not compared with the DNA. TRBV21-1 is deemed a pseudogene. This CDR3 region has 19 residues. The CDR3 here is CASSKAWEDRLKANYGYTF. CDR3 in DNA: TGTGCCAGCAGCAAAGCGTGGGAGGACAGGCTCAAAGCTAACTATGGCTACACCTTC.

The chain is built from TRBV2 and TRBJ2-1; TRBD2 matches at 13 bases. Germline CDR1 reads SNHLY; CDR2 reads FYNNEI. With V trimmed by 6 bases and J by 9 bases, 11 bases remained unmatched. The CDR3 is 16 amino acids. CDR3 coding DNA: TGTGCCAGCAGCTCTCTACGACTAGCGGGAGGTCTTGAGCAGTTCTTC. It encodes CASSSLRLAGGLEQFF.

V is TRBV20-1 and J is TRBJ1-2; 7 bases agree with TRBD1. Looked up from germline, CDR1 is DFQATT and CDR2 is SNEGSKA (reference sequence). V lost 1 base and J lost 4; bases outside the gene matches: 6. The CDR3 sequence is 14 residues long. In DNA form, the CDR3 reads TGCAGTGCTAGAGTTCGACAGGGTTTCTATGGCTACACCTTC. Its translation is CSARVRQGFYGYTF.

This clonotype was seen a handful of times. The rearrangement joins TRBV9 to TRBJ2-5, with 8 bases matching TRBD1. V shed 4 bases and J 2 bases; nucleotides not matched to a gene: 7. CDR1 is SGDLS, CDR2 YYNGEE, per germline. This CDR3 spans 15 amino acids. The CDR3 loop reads CASSNQGARQETQYF. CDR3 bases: TGTGCCAGCAGCAACCAGGGGGCGAGGCAAGAGACCCAGTACTTC.

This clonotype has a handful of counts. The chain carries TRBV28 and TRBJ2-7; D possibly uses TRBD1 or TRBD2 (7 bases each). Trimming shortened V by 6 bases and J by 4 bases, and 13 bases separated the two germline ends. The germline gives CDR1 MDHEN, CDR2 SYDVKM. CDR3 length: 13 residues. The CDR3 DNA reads TGTGCCAGCAGCCAGGGGGGGAAATACGAGCAGTACTTC. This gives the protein CASSQGGKYEQYF.

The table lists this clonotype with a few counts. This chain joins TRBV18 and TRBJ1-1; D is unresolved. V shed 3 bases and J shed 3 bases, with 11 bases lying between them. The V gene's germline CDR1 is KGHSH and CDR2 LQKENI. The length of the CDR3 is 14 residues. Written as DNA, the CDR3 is TGTGCCAGCTCACCCCCTAATTCCTACACTGAAGCTTTCTTT. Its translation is CASSPPNSYTEAFF.